This entry lists 28 T cell receptor beta chains sequenced from one sample in a study of blood T cell repertoires in COVID-19. This table comes from immunoSEQ multiplex PCR, and its TCRdb copy is limited to in-frame clones, with some not included. The table records about 210,000 clones, about 88% of them present only once. The sequenced material came from PBMCs or T cells enriched from blood (not recorded which). The source of these receptors is a woman in her 40s in a cohort exposed to, infected with or recovered from COVID-19 (not recorded which).

This clone has only one observation. The J gene is TRBJ1-5, the V gene TRBV9; the D gene is possibly TRBD1 (6 bases). Between the trimmed V and J ends, which lost 3 bases and 3 bases, there was a span of 10 bases. Germline V CDR1 and CDR2: SGDLS, YYNGEE. The CDR3 is 14 amino acids. CDR3 amino acids: CASSGGLNNQPQHF. The CDR3 nucleotides are TGTGCCAGCAGCGGGGGGCTAAACAATCAGCCCCAGCATTTT.

This chain links TRBV6-5 with TRBJ1-1, with unresolved D. The CDR3 spans 16 residues. Looked up from germline, CDR1 is MNHEY and CDR2 is SVGAGI. V lost 1 base and J 0 bases, leaving 12 bases between the germline ends. The CDR3 DNA sequence: TGTGCCAGCAGTTACTTAACCGGGAGCTTGAACACTGAAGCTTTCTTT. Translating gives CASSYLTGSLNTEAFF.

V is TRBV7-9 and J is TRBJ2-5; TRBD2 aligns across 10 bases. The trim removed 1 base at V and 3 bases at J, leaving 8 bases unmatched. This CDR3 comprises 17 residues. Germline V gene data show CDR1 as SEHNR and CDR2 as FQNEAQ (reference sequence). CDR3 DNA: TGTGCCAGCAGCTTAGGTGCTTCTAGCGGGGGCAAAGAGACCCAGTACTTC. This encodes CASSLGASSGGKETQYF.

The table lists this clone with a count of one. The chain recombines TRBV4-3 with TRBJ2-3, with D perhaps matching TRBD2 (6 bases). This CDR3 contains 13 residues. Germline lookup yields CDR1 LGHNA and CDR2 YSLEER. V lost 9 bases and J lost 4, with 14 bases in between. The CDR3 spells CASGSGSADTQYF. The CDR3 DNA reads as TGCGCCAGTGGGAGCGGGTCGGCAGATACGCAGTATTTT.

CDR3 bases: TGTGCCAGCAGTTTATCGAGCTATAGCAATCAGCCCCAGCATTTT. It translates to CASSLSSYSNQPQHF. The chain employs TRBV27 and TRBJ1-5; no firm D call. V lost 0 bases and J lost 0, with 6 bases in between. This CDR3 contains 15 residues. Per the germline V gene, CDR1 is MNHEY and CDR2 is SMNVEV (reference sequence).

V and J are TRBV28 and TRBJ1-2; 7 bases match TRBD1. Germline CDR1 is MDHEN and CDR2 is SYDVKM. This CDR3 has 17 residues. V was pared by 4 bases and J by 0 bases, with 11 bases of the junction left unmatched. Here the CDR3 DNA reads TGTGCCAGCAGTTCTCCGGGACAGACTAAGACTAACTATGGCTACACCTTC. As protein: CASSSPGQTKTNYGYTF.

The chain is built from TRBV15 and TRBJ1-1; D is ambiguous. The CDR3 consists of 15 residues. Trimming removed 0 bases at V and 7 bases at J, with 15 bases between. CDR1 LNHNV and CDR2 YYDKDF come from the germline V gene (reference sequence). This CDR3 reads CATSRDPNPSGEAFF. CDR3 DNA sequence: TGTGCCACCAGCAGAGATCCCAACCCCAGCGGTGAAGCTTTCTTT.

The chain is built from TRBV19 and TRBJ1-1; a weak D match, TRBD1 (6 bases). Deletions cut 7 bases from V and 4 bases from J, with 16 bases between. The CDR3 length is 14 residues. CDR1 and CDR2 from the germline V gene are LNHDA and SQIVND (reference sequence). For the CDR3, the DNA is TGTGCCAGTATCGCCCGAGGGGGGGCCACTGAAGCTTTCTTT. Translated, it gives CASIARGGATEAFF. Full variable domain (remainder filled in from reference TRBV19 and TRBJ1-1): DGGITQSPKYLFRKEGQNVTLSCEQNLNHDAMYWYRQDPGQGLRLIYYSQIVNDFQKGDIAEGYSVSREKKESFPLTVTSAQKNPTAFYLCASIARGGATEAFFGQGTRLTVV.

The chain has TRBV11-2 and TRBJ2-7; 10 bases fit TRBD1. The CDR3 extends over 14 amino acids. V shed 4 bases and J 5 bases; nucleotides not matched to a gene: 5. Germline V gene lookup returns CDR1 SGHAT and CDR2 FQNNGV. The CDR3 DNA follows: TGTGCCAGCAGCTCGGGACAGGGGTTTGACGAGCAGTACTTC. It specifies CASSSGQGFDEQYF.

V gene TRBV7-9 combines with J gene TRBJ2-5; D remains ambiguous. With 1 base removed from V and 5 bases from J, the gap between germline ends came to 8 bases. In germline, CDR1 is SEHNR, CDR2 FQNEAQ (reference sequence). CDR3 size: 13 residues. The CDR3 sequence is CASSLGQAETQYF. Here the CDR3 DNA reads TGTGCCAGCAGCTTAGGTCAGGCGGAGACCCAGTACTTC.

The rearrangement uses TRBV21-1 and TRBJ1-1; the D call TRBD1 from the table was never checked on the DNA. TRBV21-1 is recorded as a pseudogene. The CDR3 has 19 residues. CDR3 sequence (DNA): TGTGCCAGCAGCAAAGCTGGGAAACAGGGAGACATTATGAACACTGAAGCTTTCTTT. Its translation: CASSKAGKQGDIMNTEAFF.

J is TRBJ1-1 and V is TRBV21-1; TRBD1 is the table's D call and was not checked against the DNA. TRBV21-1 constitutes a pseudogene. There are 19 residues in the CDR3. CDR3 coding DNA: TGTGCCAGCAGCAAAGCTCCGGGACAGGGCCTAATATTGAACACTGAAGCTTTCTTT. It translates to CASSKAPGQGLILNTEAFF.

V usage is TRBV19 and J usage is TRBJ2-7, with 9 nucleotides matching TRBD2. Germline CDR1 reads LNHDA; CDR2 reads SQIVND (reference sequence). The CDR3 consists of 14 residues. The V segment lost 5 bases and the J segment 4 bases; nucleotides outside the gene matches: 6. The CDR3 spells CASSPSTSGYEQYF. CDR3 nucleotides: TGTGCCAGTAGTCCTTCGACTAGCGGATACGAGCAGTACTTC.

About this clone itself: This specimen includes other DNA sequences encoding the same CDR3. V is TRBV27 and J is TRBJ1-5, with D possibly matching TRBD1 (6 bases). This CDR3 has 14 amino acids. Trimming removed 6 bases at V and 0 bases at J, with 9 bases between. Germline V CDR1 and CDR2: MNHEY, SMNVEV (reference sequence). The CDR3 is CASSPQGSNQPQHF. The DNA of the CDR3 is TGTGCCAGCAGCCCACAGGGTAGCAATCAGCCCCAGCATTTT.

This clone has a single count. The chain links TRBV10-2 to TRBJ1-1; D not certain. The V and J ends lost 6 bases and 3 bases respectively, with 8 bases between them. CDR3 size: 12 residues. Germline V gives CDR1 WSHSY, CDR2 SAAADI. DNA for the CDR3: TGCGCCAGCAGGGCACAACACACTGAAGCTTTCTTT. Translation gives CASRAQHTEAFF.

The chain couples TRBV19 to TRBJ2-1, with a tentative D call TRBD1 (5 bases). CDR1 is LNHDA, CDR2 SQIVND, per germline (reference sequence). The CDR3 is 14 amino acids. V lost 1 base, J lost 6 bases, and 10 bases lay in between. The CDR3 nucleotides are TGTGCCAGTAGTATAGTCGCAGGGTCCAATGAGCAGTTCTTC. Its protein product is CASSIVAGSNEQFF.

The rearrangement joins TRBV6-5 to TRBJ1-1; TRBD1 agrees at 7 bases. The CDR3 has 14 residues. Germline V gene data show CDR1 as MNHEY and CDR2 as SVGAGI. With V trimmed by 6 bases and J by 1 base, 5 bases remained unmatched. For the CDR3, the DNA is TGTGCCAGCAGCAGGACAGGAGAGAACACTGAAGCTTTCTTT. Translating it yields CASSRTGENTEAFF.

The chain joins TRBV6-6 to TRBJ1-1; D unresolved. Germline loops: CDR1 MNHNY, CDR2 SVGAGI (reference sequence). With 4 bases removed from V and 0 bases from J, the gap between germline ends came to 9 bases. This CDR3 contains 14 residues. CDR3: CASSFSPVNTEAFF. In DNA, the CDR3 is TGTGCCAGCAGTTTTAGTCCGGTGAACACTGAAGCTTTCTTT.

V and J are TRBV7-8 and TRBJ1-3, with D perhaps TRBD1 (5 bases). Deletions cut 5 bases from V and 3 bases from J, with 17 bases between. There are 16 residues in the CDR3. From germline, CDR1 is SGHVS and CDR2 FQNEAQ. The CDR3 sequence: CASSPHLGRGGNTIYF. DNA for the CDR3: TGTGCCAGCAGCCCCCATTTGGGGCGCGGTGGAAACACCATATATTTT.

The gene calls are TRBV4-1 and TRBJ1-3; D might be TRBD1 (6 bases). This CDR3 spans 15 amino acids. The germline gives CDR1 MGHRA, CDR2 YSYEKL. V was clipped by 4 bases and J by 3 bases, with 13 bases between them. The chain's CDR3 is CASSPQTGYGNTIYF. CDR3 in DNA: TGCGCCAGCAGCCCCCAGACAGGTTATGGAAACACCATATATTTT.

The V and J genes are TRBV25-1 and TRBJ2-1; TRBD2 matches at 12 bases. The CDR3 is made up of 18 amino acids. V gave up 4 bases and J gave up 3 bases; unmatched junction bases: 10. Germline V lookup: CDR1 MGHDK, CDR2 SYGVNS. CDR3: CASSVVLAGGSYYNEQFF. The CDR3 DNA reads TGTGCCAGCAGTGTGGTACTAGCGGGGGGCAGCTACTACAATGAGCAGTTCTTC.

The rearrangement links TRBV4-2 to TRBJ1-3; TRBD1 matches 8 bases. The trim removed 6 bases at V and 2 bases at J, leaving 0 bases unmatched. Germline V lookup: CDR1 LGHNA, CDR2 YNFKEQ. This CDR3 region has 13 residues. For the CDR3, the DNA is TGTGCCAGCAGACAGGGGGCTGGAAACACCATATATTTT. Encoded protein: CASRQGAGNTIYF.

V and J are TRBV28 and TRBJ1-4; D might be TRBD1 (5 bases). The ends were cut back, 7 bases at V and 1 base at J, with 25 bases in the middle. In germline, CDR1 is MDHEN, CDR2 SYDVKM. This CDR3 is built from 19 residues. In DNA form, the CDR3 reads TGTGCCAGCACCCCTAGGAGGGGAGCAGGGTTCGGAACTAATGAAAAACTGTTTTTT. Its translation is CASTPRRGAGFGTNEKLFF.

This chain joins TRBV2 and TRBJ1-5; 8 nucleotides match TRBD1. CDR1 is SNHLY, CDR2 FYNNEI, per germline. CDR3 length equals 14 residues. The trim removed 9 bases at V and 3 bases at J, leaving 7 bases unmatched. The CDR3 nucleotides read TGTGCCAGGGGGGGGACAGGCCCCAATCAGCCCCAGCATTTT. It yields the protein CARGGTGPNQPQHF.

J is TRBJ1-6 and V is TRBV5-1; 9 bases align to TRBD1. Looked up from germline, CDR1 is SGHRS and CDR2 is YFSETQ. The CDR3 is 17 amino acids. V trimming: 0 bases; J trimming: 9 bases; junction bases outside the gene matches: 10. Here the CDR3 reads CASSLDGTGFTGSPLHF. As DNA, the CDR3 is TGCGCCAGCAGCTTGGACGGGACAGGGTTTACGGGTTCACCCCTCCACTTT.

This clone was observed once. The chain joins TRBV7-9 to TRBJ1-1; D call uncertain. From germline, CDR1 is SEHNR and CDR2 FQNEAQ (reference sequence). CDR3 length equals 14 residues. V was clipped by 1 base and J by 3 bases, with 9 bases between them. As DNA, the CDR3 is TGTGCCAGCAGCTTAGATCACTTTGACACTGAAGCTTTCTTT. As protein: CASSLDHFDTEAFF.

The chain joins TRBV11-3 to TRBJ1-2; TRBD1 is a possible D gene (5 bases). The CDR3 has 14 amino acids. Trimming took off 5 bases at V and 8 bases at J, with 18 bases between the two ends. Germline V lookup: CDR1 SGHNT, CDR2 YENEEA. This chain's CDR3 is CASSPGEGREGYTF. The CDR3 bases are TGTGCCAGCAGCCCGGGGGAGGGGCGGGAAGGCTACACCTTC.

The chain carries TRBV13 and TRBJ1-5, with 11 nucleotides matching TRBD1. Germline lookup yields CDR1 PRHDT and CDR2 FYEKMQ (reference sequence). Germline trimming cut 5 bases from V and 6 bases from J; bases unmatched to any gene: 3. The CDR3 length is 14 residues. The CDR3 DNA is TGTGCCAGCAGCCAGGGACAGGGGGGTCAGCCCCAGCATTTT. Amino acid sequence: CASSQGQGGQPQHF.